Listed below are T cell receptor beta chains from one sample, sequenced in a study of T cell changes during pregnancy in multiple sclerosis. Using immunoSEQ multiplex PCR, the repertoire was profiled, and TCRdb retains in-frame clones only, with some absent. Of around 73,000 clones in the sample, 85% to 95% were seen once. The sequences come from peripheral blood, collected in the third trimester of pregnancy. These receptors originate from a female donor in good health, enrolled as a control in a pregnancy study. The CDR3 runs from the conserved cysteine through the conserved F or W. A D gene is named only where the DNA matches it firmly. Clone size, where shown, is once, few, many, or a class for clones that have expanded.

abundance	v_gene	d_gene	j_gene	len	CDR3aa	CDR3nt
.	TRBV29-1	.	TRBJ2-5	16	CSVDLGTVVIQETQYF	TGCAGCGTTGATCTCGGAACAGTCGTAATACAGGAGACCCAGTACTTC
once	TRBV21-1	.	TRBJ1-6	17	CASSKDWASSYNSPLHF	TGTGCCAGCAGCAAAGATTGGGCCAGCTCCTATAATTCACCCCTCCACTTT
.	TRBV28	TRBD1	TRBJ1-5	13	CASSHRGSQPQHF	TGTGCCAGCAGCCACAGGGGAAGCCAGCCCCAGCATTTT
.	TRBV19	.	TRBJ1-5	15	CASSMQGGPNQPQHF	TGTGCCAGTAGTATGCAGGGTGGTCCCAATCAGCCCCAGCATTTT
.	TRBV5-1	TRBD2	TRBJ2-3	15	CASSLELAGTDTQYF	TGCGCCAGCAGCTTGGAACTAGCGGGCACAGATACGCAGTATTTT
few	TRBV19	.	TRBJ1-5	15	CASSIVRRSNQPQHF	TGTGCCAGTAGTATAGTGCGTAGAAGCAATCAGCCCCAGCATTTT
.	TRBV7-9	.	TRBJ1-1	11	CASSFGVGAFF	TGTGCCAGCAGCTTCGGGGTGGGAGCTTTCTTT
.	TRBV14	TRBD1	TRBJ1-1	14	CASSSQGGLAEAFF	TGTGCCAGCAGCTCACAGGGGGGACTGGCTGAAGCTTTCTTT
.	TRBV4-2	.	TRBJ1-4	18	CASSQEVPSGVTNEKLFF	TGTGCCAGCAGCCAAGAGGTTCCCTCGGGGGTGACTAATGAAAAACTGTTTTTT
.	TRBV28	.	TRBJ1-5	15	CASSPGLLSNQPQHF	TGTGCCAGCAGTCCCGGGTTGTTAAGCAATCAGCCCCAGCATTTT
.	TRBV7-2	.	TRBJ1-2	15	CASSLGTGSNYGYTF	TGTGCCAGCAGCTTAGGAACAGGCTCTAACTATGGCTACACCTTC
.	TRBV28	.	TRBJ2-7	13	CASRKGVSYEQYF	TGTGCCAGCAGGAAAGGGGTCTCCTACGAGCAGTACTTC
.	TRBV5-4	.	TRBJ1-2	15	CASSSVAGSNYGYTF	TGTGCCAGCAGCTCAGTTGCGGGGAGTAACTATGGCTACACCTTC
.	TRBV7-2	TRBD2	TRBJ2-7	14	CASSFSGGSYEQYF	TGTGCCAGCAGCTTTAGCGGGGGGTCCTACGAGCAGTACTTC
.	TRBV4-3	TRBD2	TRBJ2-7	14	CASSQGREEGEQYF	TGCGCCAGCAGCCAAGGGCGGGAGGAGGGCGAGCAGTACTTC
.	TRBV9	TRBD2	TRBJ2-7	15	CASSVGGTSPYEQYF	TGTGCCAGCAGCGTAGGAGGGACTAGCCCCTACGAGCAGTACTTC
.	TRBV5-4	.	TRBJ2-6	16	CASSLARGSGANVLTF	TGTGCCAGCAGCTTGGCTAGGGGGTCTGGGGCCAACGTCCTGACTTTC
.	TRBV6-6	.	TRBJ1-2	14	CASTPSWQSYGYTF	TGTGCCAGCACACCATCCTGGCAGTCCTATGGCTACACCTTC
.	TRBV19	TRBD1	TRBJ1-2	13	CASTETGVYGYTF	TGTGCCAGTACCGAGACAGGGGTCTATGGCTACACCTTC
.	TRBV7-9	TRBD1	TRBJ1-1	13	CASSLVQGAAAFF	TGTGCCAGCAGCTTAGTACAGGGGGCCGCGGCTTTCTTT
.	TRBV27	.	TRBJ1-5	15	CASSLIRASNQPQHF	TGTGCCAGCAGTTTGATCAGGGCATCGAATCAGCCCCAGCATTTT
.	TRBV28	TRBD2	TRBJ2-5	17	CASSPPLVAGGPETQYF	TGTGCCAGCAGTCCCCCTTTAGTAGCGGGGGGGCCAGAGACCCAGTACTTC
.	TRBV6-1	TRBD1	TRBJ2-7	15	CASSEIMDRTYEQYF	TGTGCCAGCAGTGAGATAATGGACAGGACCTACGAGCAGTACTTC
.	TRBV28	TRBD1	TRBJ2-7	16	CASRLVLGQGSYEQYF	TGTGCCAGCAGGCTGGTCCTGGGACAGGGGTCCTACGAGCAGTACTTC
.	TRBV15	TRBD2	TRBJ2-4	16	CATSRDSPGGTDIQYF	TGTGCCACCAGCAGAGATAGCCCCGGGGGGACGGACATTCAGTACTTC
.	TRBV27	.	TRBJ2-1	15	CASRLAPTSHNEQFF	TGTGCCAGCAGGTTAGCCCCTACCTCCCACAATGAGCAGTTCTTC
.	TRBV6-6	.	TRBJ2-1	12	CASQTGFNEQFF	TGTGCCAGTCAGACGGGGTTCAATGAGCAGTTCTTC
.	TRBV2	.	TRBJ2-6	18	CASSAMLRGSSGANVLTF	TGTGCCAGCAGTGCCATGTTAAGGGGTTCCTCTGGGGCCAACGTCCTGACTTTC
.	TRBV5-1	TRBD1	TRBJ2-7	14	CASSFTGVLGEQYF	TGCGCCAGCAGCTTTACAGGGGTATTGGGCGAGCAGTACTTC
.	TRBV28	.	TRBJ2-7	15	CASSFGGTAFYEQYF	TGTGCCAGCAGTTTCGGAGGGACTGCTTTCTACGAGCAGTACTTC
once	TRBV4-3	TRBD2	TRBJ2-7	15	CASSQELAATNEQYF	TGCGCCAGCAGCCAAGAACTAGCGGCCACCAACGAGCAGTACTTC
.	TRBV4-3	.	TRBJ2-1	14	CASSQDARSARVIF	TGCGCCAGCAGCCAAGACGCTAGGTCAGCGCGGGTCATCTTC
.	TRBV5-8	TRBD1	TRBJ1-2	16	CASSLLNQGADYGYTF	TGTGCCAGCAGCTTGTTAAATCAGGGGGCGGACTATGGCTACACCTTC
.	TRBV6-5	TRBD1	TRBJ1-6	12	CASTGGGSPLHF	TGTGCCAGCACAGGGGGCGGTTCACCCCTCCACTTT
.	TRBV5-1	TRBD1	TRBJ2-7	14	CASSSGQGPYEQYF	TGCGCCAGCAGCTCAGGACAGGGGCCCTACGAGCAGTACTTC
.	TRBV2	TRBD2	TRBJ2-3	17	CASSGGVAGSVADTQYF	TGTGCCAGCAGTGGGGGGGTAGCGGGGTCGGTGGCAGATACGCAGTATTTT
.	TRBV28	.	TRBJ2-5	14	CASSLGGGGETQYF	TGTGCCAGCAGTTTAGGAGGTGGAGGGGAGACCCAGTACTTC
.	TRBV28	.	TRBJ2-7	14	CASSLSGSSYEQYF	TGTGCCAGCAGTTTATCGGGGTCCTCCTACGAGCAGTACTTC
.	TRBV10-3	.	TRBJ2-7	13	CAISDGSSYEQYF	TGTGCCATCAGTGATGGTAGCTCCTACGAGCAGTACTTC
.	TRBV5-1	.	TRBJ2-1	13	CASSLAPNNEQFF	TGCGCCAGCAGCTTGGCCCCAAACAATGAGCAGTTCTTC
.	TRBV4-1	TRBD1	TRBJ1-1	16	CASSLFYRGENTEAFF	TGCGCCAGCAGCCTCTTCTACAGGGGAGAAAACACTGAAGCTTTCTTT
.	TRBV2	TRBD1	TRBJ1-4	15	CASTGQGAPNEKLFF	TGTGCCAGCACCGGACAGGGGGCACCTAATGAAAAACTGTTTTTT
.	TRBV20-1	.	TRBJ2-2	11	CSASGHGELFF	TGCAGTGCTAGCGGACACGGGGAGCTGTTTTTT
.	TRBV1	.	TRBJ2-2	18	CTSSHPPSSGRAPGELFF	TGCACCAGCAGCCATCCGCCTTCTAGCGGGAGGGCCCCCGGGGAGCTGTTTTTT
.	TRBV19	TRBD1	TRBJ2-2	15	CASSRDRVNTGELFF	TGTGCCAGTAGCAGGGACAGGGTAAACACCGGGGAGCTGTTTTTT
.	TRBV6-5	.	TRBJ2-7	13	CASSYSGTYEQYF	TGTGCCAGCAGTTACTCCGGGACCTACGAGCAGTACTTC
once	TRBV5-5	TRBD1	TRBJ1-6	14	CASSSDRGNSPLHF	TGTGCCAGCAGCTCCGACAGGGGTAATTCACCCCTCCACTTT
once	TRBV18	.	TRBJ1-1	14	CASSSGQINTEAFF	TGTGCCAGTTCAAGTGGACAGATTAACACTGAAGCTTTCTTT
.	TRBV5-5	.	TRBJ1-5	15	CASSTQAGANQPQHF	TGTGCCAGCAGCACCCAGGCAGGGGCCAATCAGCCCCAGCATTTT
.	TRBV28	.	TRBJ1-5	13	CASSPPVNQPQHF	TGTGCCAGCAGTCCCCCCGTTAATCAGCCCCAGCATTTT
.	TRBV27	.	TRBJ2-1	15	CASSLSKSSYNEQFF	TGTGCCAGCAGTTTATCGAAGAGCTCCTACAATGAGCAGTTCTTC